This T cell receptor beta chain was observed in a study of T cells in tuberculosis. At the level of the study: CD1B tetramers identified T cells specific for mycobacterial lipid GMM. In South Africa, adults with active tuberculosis were compared with IGRA-negative and latently infected IGRA-positive adolescents. Study outcomes and limitations: GEM motif frequencies gave around 67% accuracy; the GMM repertoire gave 80% to 90%.

Repertoires were generated with immunoSEQ multiplex PCR, while TCRdb's copy carries only in-frame clones and drops some. This sample has 40,000 to 50,000 clones, with 95% found just once. A word on this clone: The antigen remains unidentified.

V shed 5 bases and J shed 4 bases, with 21 bases lying between them. This CDR3 contains 16 residues. Per germline, CDR1 SEHNR and CDR2 FQNEAQ (reference sequence). The specimen sequenced was PBMCs. This TCR derives from a donor between 10 and 35 years old with latent tuberculosis or without tuberculosis infection. The chain recombines TRBV7-9 with TRBJ2-7; TRBD2 might be the D (5 bases). Here the CDR3 DNA reads TGTGCCAGCAGCGAGGGCGCGGACGGAAGGTGGTACGAGCAGTACTTC. It translates to CASSEGADGRWYEQYF.